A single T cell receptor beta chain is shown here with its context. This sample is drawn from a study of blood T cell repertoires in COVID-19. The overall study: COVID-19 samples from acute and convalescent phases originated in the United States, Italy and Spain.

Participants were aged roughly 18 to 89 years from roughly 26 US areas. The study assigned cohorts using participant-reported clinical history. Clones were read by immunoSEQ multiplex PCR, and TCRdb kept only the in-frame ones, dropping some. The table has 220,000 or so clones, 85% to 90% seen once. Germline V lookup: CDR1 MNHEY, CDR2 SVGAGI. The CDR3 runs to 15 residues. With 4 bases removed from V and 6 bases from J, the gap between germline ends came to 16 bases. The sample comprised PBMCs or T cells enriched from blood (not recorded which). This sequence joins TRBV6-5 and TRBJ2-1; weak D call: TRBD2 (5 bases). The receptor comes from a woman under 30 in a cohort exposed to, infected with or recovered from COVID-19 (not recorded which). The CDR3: CASSLITGWANEQFF. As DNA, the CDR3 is TGTGCCAGCAGTTTAATCACGGGGTGGGCCAATGAGCAGTTCTTC.